This T cell receptor beta chain was profiled in a study of blood T cell repertoires in COVID-19. Study details: Nucleic acid was either cDNA or gDNA, and it came from T cells, B-cell-depleted T cells, or PBMCs.

The V gene lost 8 bases and the J gene lost 0 bases, with 8 bases spanning the gap. CDR1 LGHDT and CDR2 YNNKEL come from the germline V gene (reference sequence). This CDR3 is 13 amino acids long. Only in-frame clones appear in the TCRdb table, and some are missing; sequencing was by immunoSEQ multiplex PCR. The repertoire includes a few hundred thousand clones, 80% to 90% of them detected once, and about 1% sits in the top ten. The sequenced sample consisted of PBMCs or T cells enriched from blood (not recorded which). This TCR came from a young man who had recovered from COVID-19. The chain joins TRBV3-1 (or the pseudogene TRBV3-2) to TRBJ1-5; possibly TRBD1 for D (6 bases). CDR3: CASGGDSNQPQHF. In DNA form, the CDR3 reads TGTGCCAGCGGGGGCGATAGCAATCAGCCCCAGCATTTT.